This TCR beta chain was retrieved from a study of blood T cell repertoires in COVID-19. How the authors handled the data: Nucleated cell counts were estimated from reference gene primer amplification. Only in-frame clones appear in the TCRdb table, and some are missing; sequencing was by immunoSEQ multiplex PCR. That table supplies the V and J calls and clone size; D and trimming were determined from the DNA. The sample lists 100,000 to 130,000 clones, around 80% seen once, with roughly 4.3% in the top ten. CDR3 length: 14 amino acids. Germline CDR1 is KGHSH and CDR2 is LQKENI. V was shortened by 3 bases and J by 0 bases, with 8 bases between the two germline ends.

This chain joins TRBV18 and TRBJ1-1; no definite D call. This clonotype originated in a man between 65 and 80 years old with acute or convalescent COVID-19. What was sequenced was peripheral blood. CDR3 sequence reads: CASSPEALNTEAFF. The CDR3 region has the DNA TGTGCCAGCTCACCCGAAGCCCTGAACACTGAAGCTTTCTTT.